This TCR beta chain was found in a study of blood T cell repertoires in COVID-19. Overall study context: PBMCs, B-cell-depleted T cells, or T cells were the source of the cDNA or gDNA that made up the material.

Source study methods: The authors estimated nucleated cell counts from reference gene primer amplification. Repertoires were generated with immunoSEQ multiplex PCR, while TCRdb's copy carries only in-frame clones and drops some. V, J and clone size are taken as reported in that table, and D and trimming were inferred from the DNA itself. Among about 170,000 clones listed, roughly 93% were seen once. V was pared by 1 base and J by 6 bases, with 12 bases between. This CDR3 has 14 amino acids. Germline CDR1 SGHDT, CDR2 YYEEEE. Material for sequencing was peripheral blood. The chain combines TRBV5-6 with TRBJ2-3; D not certain. This TCR was recovered from a young man with COVID-19, enrolled during active disease. The DNA of the CDR3 is TGTGCCAGCAGCTTGACTCGGGTCGAGGATACGCAGTATTTT. It is translated as CASSLTRVEDTQYF. Filled out from reference TRBV5-6 and TRBJ2-3, the complete variable domain reads DAGVTQSPTHLIKTRGQQVTLRCSPKSGHDTVSWYQQALGQGPQFIFQYYEEEERQRGNFPDRFSGHQFPNYSSELNVNALLLGDSALYLCASSLTRVEDTQYFGPGTRLTVL.